This is a list of T cell receptor beta chains from one sample in a study of cytomegalovirus exposure and HLA in healthy donors. Sequenced by immunoSEQ multiplex PCR; TCRdb stores in-frame clones only, minus some. This sample has about 200,000 clones, with roughly 86% found just once. The sequencing sample was made of PBMCs. Receptors were obtained from a man in his forties in good health and CMV-seropositive. CDR3s include the opening cysteine and the closing phenylalanine or tryptophan. Fields, in order: J gene, D gene, clone size, V gene, CDR3 DNA, CDR3 protein. D genes are given only for firm matches. For some rows the clone size is stated as once, few or many, or as a class when expanded; others skip it.

J gene: TRBJ2-1; D gene: TRBD2; clone size: .; V gene: TRBV7-8; CDR3 DNA: TGTGCCAGCAGCCTAGGCGGGACTAGCGGGAGGAGACTGGGCAATGAGCAGTTCTTC; CDR3 protein: CASSLGGTSGRRLGNEQFF
J gene: TRBJ2-7; D gene: .; clone size: .; V gene: TRBV6-5; CDR3 DNA: TGTGCCAGCAGCTCCCGGAGTCGCGAGCAGTACTTC; CDR3 protein: CASSSRSREQYF
J gene: TRBJ2-7; D gene: .; clone size: .; V gene: TRBV10-2; CDR3 DNA: TGCGCCGCCAGGGGATCCGAGGGGGATTACGAGCAGTACTTC; CDR3 protein: CAARGSEGDYEQYF
J gene: TRBJ2-2; D gene: TRBD1; clone size: .; V gene: TRBV2; CDR3 DNA: TGTGCCAGCACCGAGTCACAGGGGGCTAGGGGGGAGCTGTTTTTT; CDR3 protein: CASTESQGARGELFF
J gene: TRBJ1-2; D gene: .; clone size: .; V gene: TRBV10-1; CDR3 DNA: TGCGCCAGCAGGGACGGGGAAAAGGGCTACACCTTC; CDR3 protein: CASRDGEKGYTF
J gene: TRBJ2-5; D gene: .; clone size: .; V gene: TRBV2; CDR3 DNA: TGTGCCAGCAAAGGACTTGAAAACCAAGAGACCCAGTACTTC; CDR3 protein: CASKGLENQETQYF
J gene: TRBJ1-6; D gene: TRBD1; clone size: .; V gene: TRBV7-3; CDR3 DNA: TGTGCCAGCAGCTTAACCAGGGGGCTAAATTCACCCCTCCACTTT; CDR3 protein: CASSLTRGLNSPLHF
J gene: TRBJ2-7; D gene: .; clone size: few; V gene: TRBV19; CDR3 DNA: TGTGCCAGTAGTATAGGTGGACAGTACTACGAGCAGTACTTC; CDR3 protein: CASSIGGQYYEQYF
J gene: TRBJ1-4; D gene: .; clone size: few; V gene: TRBV5-6; CDR3 DNA: TGTGCCAGCAGCTTGGGGGCTACCACCTCTAATGAAAAACTGTTTTTT; CDR3 protein: CASSLGATTSNEKLFF
J gene: TRBJ1-5; D gene: TRBD1; clone size: .; V gene: TRBV7-2; CDR3 DNA: TGTGCCAGCAGCTTAGATAGGGGGCGGTGGCAGCCCCAGCATTTT; CDR3 protein: CASSLDRGRWQPQHF
J gene: TRBJ1-4; D gene: .; clone size: .; V gene: TRBV30; CDR3 DNA: TGTGCCTGGAGTGTAATCCGTGAAAAACTGTTTTTT; CDR3 protein: CAWSVIREKLFF
J gene: TRBJ1-1; D gene: TRBD1; clone size: .; V gene: TRBV6-5; CDR3 DNA: TGTGCCAGCAGCGGGACAGGGGAGAGTTACACTGAAGCTTTCTTT; CDR3 protein: CASSGTGESYTEAFF
J gene: TRBJ2-3; D gene: .; clone size: .; V gene: TRBV5-1; CDR3 DNA: TGCGCCAGCAGATTAGCGGAAAGCACAGATACGCAGTATTTT; CDR3 protein: CASRLAESTDTQYF
J gene: TRBJ2-1; D gene: .; clone size: .; V gene: TRBV28; CDR3 DNA: TGTGCCAGCAGTTTGGCCGTCGGTAGCGCCCCTCAGGAGCAGTTCTTC; CDR3 protein: CASSLAVGSAPQEQFF
J gene: TRBJ2-5; D gene: TRBD2; clone size: .; V gene: TRBV5-1; CDR3 DNA: TGCGCCAGCAGCTTGGCCGGGACTAGCGGGAATCAAGGGACCCAGTACTTC; CDR3 protein: CASSLAGTSGNQGTQYF
J gene: TRBJ2-6; D gene: .; clone size: .; V gene: TRBV7-3; CDR3 DNA: TGTGCCAGCAGCTTAAGTTCGTCGTCTGGGGCCAACGTCCTGACTTTC; CDR3 protein: CASSLSSSSGANVLTF
J gene: TRBJ2-7; D gene: TRBD2; clone size: .; V gene: TRBV28; CDR3 DNA: TGTGCCAGCAGGCCTCCCGGGGTAGCGGGGCTGGGCGAGCAGTACTTC; CDR3 protein: CASRPPGVAGLGEQYF
J gene: TRBJ2-1; D gene: TRBD2; clone size: .; V gene: TRBV4-3; CDR3 DNA: TGCGCCAGCAGCCCTGGACTAGCGGGATCCTACAATGAGCAGTTCTTC; CDR3 protein: CASSPGLAGSYNEQFF
J gene: TRBJ2-2; D gene: .; clone size: .; V gene: TRBV7-3; CDR3 DNA: TGTGCCAGCAGCTTATATAGGGCTGCGGGCGGGGAGCTGTTTTTT; CDR3 protein: CASSLYRAAGGELFF
J gene: TRBJ2-1; D gene: TRBD2; clone size: .; V gene: TRBV7-2; CDR3 DNA: TGTGCCAGCAGCTTAATGCTAGCGGGAGCGGCTGAGCAGTTCTTC; CDR3 protein: CASSLMLAGAAEQFF
J gene: TRBJ1-4; D gene: .; clone size: few; V gene: TRBV4-1; CDR3 DNA: TGCGCCAGCAGCCAACGACAAGCTAATGAAAAACTGTTTTTT; CDR3 protein: CASSQRQANEKLFF
J gene: TRBJ2-7; D gene: TRBD2; clone size: few; V gene: TRBV4-3; CDR3 DNA: TGCGCCAGCAGCCACGCCGGCGGGAGGGCAAGCGAGCAGTACTTC; CDR3 protein: CASSHAGGRASEQYF
J gene: TRBJ2-4; D gene: TRBD1; clone size: .; V gene: TRBV7-2; CDR3 DNA: TGTGCCAGCAGCACGGGACAGGGGGCATCCAAAAACATTCAGTACTTC; CDR3 protein: CASSTGQGASKNIQYF
J gene: TRBJ1-1; D gene: .; clone size: .; V gene: TRBV5-4; CDR3 DNA: TGTGCCAGCAGCTGGGGGGGGCAGCCCTCCCGAAGAGGGACTGAAGCTTTCTTT; CDR3 protein: CASSWGGQPSRRGTEAFF
J gene: TRBJ1-2; D gene: .; clone size: .; V gene: TRBV2; CDR3 DNA: TGTGCCAGCAGTGAACGACCGACTCGCTATGGCTACACCTTC; CDR3 protein: CASSERPTRYGYTF
J gene: TRBJ1-2; D gene: TRBD1; clone size: .; V gene: TRBV27; CDR3 DNA: TGTGCCAGCAGTTTATCCACCGGGACAGGGGGCTATGGCTACACCTTC; CDR3 protein: CASSLSTGTGGYGYTF
J gene: TRBJ2-1; D gene: TRBD2; clone size: .; V gene: TRBV27; CDR3 DNA: TGCGCCAGCAGAAAAGAGAAGACTCCGGGACTAGCGGGAGTCCACAATGAGCAGTTCTTC; CDR3 protein: CASRKEKTPGLAGVHNEQFF
J gene: TRBJ2-7; D gene: TRBD2; clone size: .; V gene: TRBV4-1; CDR3 DNA: TGCGCCAGCAGCCAAAGGGGGGCGGGAGGCTACGAGCAGTACTTC; CDR3 protein: CASSQRGAGGYEQYF
J gene: TRBJ2-1; D gene: TRBD2; clone size: .; V gene: TRBV7-9; CDR3 DNA: TGTGCCAGCAGCTTGGGAGGGCCCTACAATGAGCAGTTCTTC; CDR3 protein: CASSLGGPYNEQFF
J gene: TRBJ2-5; D gene: TRBD2; clone size: .; V gene: TRBV6-6; CDR3 DNA: TGTGCCAGCAGTGCCCTTAGCGGGAGGCCAGAGACCCAGTACTTC; CDR3 protein: CASSALSGRPETQYF
J gene: TRBJ1-3; D gene: .; clone size: .; V gene: TRBV5-1; CDR3 DNA: TGCGCCAGCAGCTTGGCCAGTGTTGGCAGTGGAAACACCATATATTTT; CDR3 protein: CASSLASVGSGNTIYF
J gene: TRBJ2-3; D gene: .; clone size: .; V gene: TRBV5-6; CDR3 DNA: TGTGCCAGCAGCTTGAGAGGGGGGGGGAATACGCAGTATTTT; CDR3 protein: CASSLRGGGNTQYF
J gene: TRBJ1-4; D gene: .; clone size: .; V gene: TRBV7-9; CDR3 DNA: TGTGCCAGCAGCGCCCCGGGATCAGGGGATGAAAAACTGTTTTTT; CDR3 protein: CASSAPGSGDEKLFF
J gene: TRBJ1-4; D gene: TRBD1; clone size: .; V gene: TRBV5-8; CDR3 DNA: TGTGCCAGCAGCTTGGGGGACAGTAATGAAAAACTGTTTTTT; CDR3 protein: CASSLGDSNEKLFF
J gene: TRBJ2-2; D gene: TRBD2; clone size: .; V gene: TRBV4-2; CDR3 DNA: TGTGCCAGCAGCCAATCTCTTCCGGGACTAGCCTTCACCGGGGAGCTGTTTTTT; CDR3 protein: CASSQSLPGLAFTGELFF
J gene: TRBJ2-3; D gene: .; clone size: .; V gene: TRBV25-1; CDR3 DNA: TGTGCCAGCAGTGACTACACAGGACGCACAGATACGCAGTATTTT; CDR3 protein: CASSDYTGRTDTQYF
J gene: TRBJ2-1; D gene: TRBD1; clone size: .; V gene: TRBV5-1; CDR3 DNA: TGCGCCAGCAGCTTGTACGGCAGGGGGCTTCCTTACAATGAGCAGTTCTTC; CDR3 protein: CASSLYGRGLPYNEQFF
J gene: TRBJ1-1; D gene: .; clone size: .; V gene: TRBV6-6; CDR3 DNA: TGTGCCAGCAGTTACGGGCTATGGGGAGGCACTGAAGCTTTCTTT; CDR3 protein: CASSYGLWGGTEAFF
J gene: TRBJ2-1; D gene: TRBD1; clone size: few; V gene: TRBV13; CDR3 DNA: TGTGCCAGCACCCGGACAGGGGGCATCTACAATGAGCAGTTCTTC; CDR3 protein: CASTRTGGIYNEQFF
J gene: TRBJ2-7; D gene: .; clone size: .; V gene: TRBV25-1; CDR3 DNA: TGTGCCAGCAGCCCCATTTATGGCGGGTACGAGCAGTACTTC; CDR3 protein: CASSPIYGGYEQYF
J gene: TRBJ2-5; D gene: TRBD2; clone size: once; V gene: TRBV9; CDR3 DNA: TGTGCCAGCAGCGAACTAGCGGGGACCGGTGGGGAGACCCAGTACTTC; CDR3 protein: CASSELAGTGGETQYF
J gene: TRBJ2-5; D gene: TRBD1; clone size: .; V gene: TRBV19; CDR3 DNA: TGTGCCAGTAGTATAGACCGACAGGGCGGACAAGAGACCCAGTACTTC; CDR3 protein: CASSIDRQGGQETQYF
J gene: TRBJ2-1; D gene: TRBD1; clone size: .; V gene: TRBV6-5; CDR3 DNA: TGTGCCAGCAGAACCGAGGACAGGGGGCTCAATGAGCAGTTCTTC; CDR3 protein: CASRTEDRGLNEQFF
J gene: TRBJ2-5; D gene: .; clone size: .; V gene: TRBV6-5; CDR3 DNA: TGTGCCAGCTGGTTTGGCCCGGGGGAGACCCAGTACTTC; CDR3 protein: CASWFGPGETQYF
J gene: TRBJ1-2; D gene: TRBD1; clone size: few; V gene: TRBV28; CDR3 DNA: TGTGCCAGCAGGACAGGGCTGGGCTACACCTTC; CDR3 protein: CASRTGLGYTF
J gene: TRBJ2-1; D gene: TRBD2; clone size: .; V gene: TRBV4-2; CDR3 DNA: TGTGCCAGCAGCCAAGTTCGAGATTGGGGAAGCGGGAGGAGCTACAATGAGCAGTTCTTC; CDR3 protein: CASSQVRDWGSGRSYNEQFF
J gene: TRBJ1-6; D gene: TRBD1; clone size: once; V gene: TRBV18; CDR3 DNA: TGTGCCAGCTCATTCCGGGACAGGGACAATTCACCCCTCCACTTT; CDR3 protein: CASSFRDRDNSPLHF
J gene: TRBJ1-2; D gene: .; clone size: .; V gene: TRBV9; CDR3 DNA: TGTGCCAGCAGCGTAGGTGGGGGCCAGTATGGCTACACCTTC; CDR3 protein: CASSVGGGQYGYTF
J gene: TRBJ2-3; D gene: TRBD2; clone size: .; V gene: TRBV11-1; CDR3 DNA: TGTGCCAGCAGCTTTTATGGTAGCGGGACTAGCACAGATACGCAGTATTTT; CDR3 protein: CASSFYGSGTSTDTQYF